The rows below give T cell receptor beta chains drawn from one sample of a study of beta chain features in type 1 diabetes. Clones were sequenced by immunoSEQ multiplex PCR, and TCRdb holds only the in-frame ones, with some missing. Of approximately 40,000 clones listed, 50% are singletons. The sample taken for sequencing was stem cell memory CD4+ T cells from blood. The receptors here all came from a woman aged 25 to 45 in good health. CDR3s include the opening cysteine and the closing phenylalanine or tryptophan. The D gene is left open where the match is weak. A clone size is listed for some rows: how often the clone was seen (once, few, many), or a class if it is expanded.

d_gene: TRBD2; j_gene: TRBJ2-2; v_gene: TRBV10-3; abundance: .; CDR3nt: TGTGCCACCCGGACTAGCGGGATTAGGACCGGGGAGCTGTTTTTT; CDR3aa: CATRTSGIRTGELFF
d_gene: .; j_gene: TRBJ2-7; v_gene: TRBV7-6; abundance: .; CDR3nt: TGTGCCAGCAGCTTAGCGCCAGGTACAGTCTACGAGCAGTACTTC; CDR3aa: CASSLAPGTVYEQYF
d_gene: .; j_gene: TRBJ1-1; v_gene: TRBV2; abundance: .; CDR3nt: TGTGCCAGCAGTGAATCTTATAGCACTGAAGCTTTCTTT; CDR3aa: CASSESYSTEAFF
d_gene: .; j_gene: TRBJ2-7; v_gene: TRBV19; abundance: .; CDR3nt: TGTGCCAGTAGTACCGGTTGGTGGAAGCGGGCCAGCTCCTACGAGCAGTACTTC; CDR3aa: CASSTGWWKRASSYEQYF
d_gene: TRBD2; j_gene: TRBJ2-7; v_gene: TRBV15; abundance: once; CDR3nt: TGTGCCACCAGCAGGGCTACTAGCGGGAGGGTCCACGGGCAGTACTTC; CDR3aa: CATSRATSGRVHGQYF
d_gene: .; j_gene: TRBJ2-5; v_gene: TRBV6-5; abundance: .; CDR3nt: TGTGCCAGCACCCCAGGGGGAGGCTTACAAGAGACCCAGTACTTC; CDR3aa: CASTPGGGLQETQYF
d_gene: .; j_gene: TRBJ1-5; v_gene: TRBV2; abundance: once; CDR3nt: TGTGCCAGCAGTGAGCAATCAGGGGGCAATCAGCCCCAGCATTTT; CDR3aa: CASSEQSGGNQPQHF
d_gene: TRBD1; j_gene: TRBJ1-1; v_gene: TRBV6-6; abundance: .; CDR3nt: TGTGCCAGCAGTGCGACAGGGACAGGTTTGTTCTTT; CDR3aa: CASSATGTGLFF
d_gene: TRBD2; j_gene: TRBJ2-2; v_gene: TRBV6-1; abundance: .; CDR3nt: TGTGCCAGCAGTGAAGTCTTTACGGGACTAGCGGGAGGAACCGGGGAGCTGTTTTTT; CDR3aa: CASSEVFTGLAGGTGELFF
d_gene: .; j_gene: TRBJ2-1; v_gene: TRBV9; abundance: .; CDR3nt: TGTGCCAGCAGCGTAGGGCTAGAAGGCAATGAGCAGTTCTTC; CDR3aa: CASSVGLEGNEQFF
d_gene: TRBD1; j_gene: TRBJ2-7; v_gene: TRBV5-4; abundance: few; CDR3nt: TGTGCCAGCAGCCGGACAGGGACCGAGCAGTACTTC; CDR3aa: CASSRTGTEQYF
d_gene: TRBD1; j_gene: TRBJ2-4; v_gene: TRBV28; abundance: once; CDR3nt: TGTGCCAGCAGTTTATCGGGGACAGGGGGGAACATTCAGTACTTC; CDR3aa: CASSLSGTGGNIQYF
d_gene: .; j_gene: TRBJ2-4; v_gene: TRBV19; abundance: .; CDR3nt: TGTGCCAGTAGTATCTCACTAGCCAAAAACATTCAGTACTTC; CDR3aa: CASSISLAKNIQYF
d_gene: TRBD2; j_gene: TRBJ2-3; v_gene: TRBV7-2; abundance: .; CDR3nt: TGTGCCAGCAGCGCCCAGGGGGTAGGACTAGCGGGTTCAGATACGCAGTATTTT; CDR3aa: CASSAQGVGLAGSDTQYF
d_gene: .; j_gene: TRBJ1-2; v_gene: TRBV29-1; abundance: .; CDR3nt: TGCAGCGTTGAGACAGCAAGCTATGGCTACACCTTC; CDR3aa: CSVETASYGYTF
d_gene: .; j_gene: TRBJ2-7; v_gene: TRBV7-2; abundance: many; CDR3nt: TGTGCCAGCAGCTATAACTTGGGCCCCTGGTACGAGCAGTACTTC; CDR3aa: CASSYNLGPWYEQYF
d_gene: .; j_gene: TRBJ2-6; v_gene: TRBV7-9; abundance: few; CDR3nt: TGTGCCAGCAGTTTTCAGGGCTCTGGGGCCAACGTCCTGACTTTC; CDR3aa: CASSFQGSGANVLTF
d_gene: .; j_gene: TRBJ2-1; v_gene: TRBV18; abundance: .; CDR3nt: TGTGCCAGCTCACCCCAGGGGTACAATGAGCAGTTCTTC; CDR3aa: CASSPQGYNEQFF
d_gene: .; j_gene: TRBJ2-5; v_gene: TRBV6-6; abundance: few; CDR3nt: TGTGCCAGCAGTTACCTCCGGGAGACCCAGTACTTC; CDR3aa: CASSYLRETQYF
d_gene: .; j_gene: TRBJ2-5; v_gene: TRBV6-6; abundance: .; CDR3nt: TGTGCCAGCAGTAGTAGGGGGATAGAGACCCAGTACTTC; CDR3aa: CASSSRGIETQYF
d_gene: .; j_gene: TRBJ2-7; v_gene: TRBV29-1; abundance: .; CDR3nt: TGCAGCGGCCGAACAGGGTCCATCGGCGAGCAGTACTTC; CDR3aa: CSGRTGSIGEQYF
d_gene: .; j_gene: TRBJ1-1; v_gene: TRBV18; abundance: few; CDR3nt: TGTGCCAGCTCACCACCAAGGGGTATGAACACTGAAGCTTTCTTT; CDR3aa: CASSPPRGMNTEAFF
d_gene: .; j_gene: TRBJ2-7; v_gene: TRBV7-9; abundance: .; CDR3nt: TGTGCCAGCAGCTTAGCAGGGGGCGGGAACGAGCAGTACTTC; CDR3aa: CASSLAGGGNEQYF
d_gene: .; j_gene: TRBJ1-5; v_gene: TRBV19; abundance: .; CDR3nt: TGTGCCAGTAGTCCCGGGACAAGTAATCAGCCCCAGCATTTT; CDR3aa: CASSPGTSNQPQHF
d_gene: TRBD1; j_gene: TRBJ2-7; v_gene: TRBV25-1; abundance: .; CDR3nt: TGTGCCAGCAGTGAACCAGGGGGCTGGAACGAGCAGTACTTC; CDR3aa: CASSEPGGWNEQYF
d_gene: .; j_gene: TRBJ2-7; v_gene: TRBV28; abundance: .; CDR3nt: TGTGCCAGCAGTTTCCCGGGGTCGAGGGACGAGCAGTACTTC; CDR3aa: CASSFPGSRDEQYF
d_gene: TRBD2; j_gene: TRBJ2-2; v_gene: TRBV9; abundance: few; CDR3nt: TGTGCCAGCAGCGTAGTGGCTAGCGGGGTCGCGAACACCGGGGAGCTGTTTTTT; CDR3aa: CASSVVASGVANTGELFF
d_gene: TRBD1; j_gene: TRBJ2-7; v_gene: TRBV4-2; abundance: .; CDR3nt: TGTGCCAGCAGCCAAGATCAGGGTCGACAGGGGGCTTCCTACGAGCAGTACTTC; CDR3aa: CASSQDQGRQGASYEQYF
d_gene: TRBD2; j_gene: TRBJ2-5; v_gene: TRBV4-2; abundance: few; CDR3nt: TGTGCCAGCAGCCAAGATCGTGGGCTAGCGGGAGAAGAGACCCAGTACTTC; CDR3aa: CASSQDRGLAGEETQYF
d_gene: TRBD2; j_gene: TRBJ2-5; v_gene: TRBV7-2; abundance: .; CDR3nt: TGTGCCAGCAGCTTATCTAGCGGGGGACAAGAGACCCAGTACTTC; CDR3aa: CASSLSSGGQETQYF
d_gene: TRBD1; j_gene: TRBJ1-5; v_gene: TRBV25-1; abundance: .; CDR3nt: TGTGCCAGCAGTGCCACCCCCGGGACAGGGGCAGGACAGCCCCAGCATTTT; CDR3aa: CASSATPGTGAGQPQHF
d_gene: .; j_gene: TRBJ2-1; v_gene: TRBV6-1; abundance: .; CDR3nt: TGTGCCAGCAGTGAACAGGGTCACAATGAGCAGTTCTTC; CDR3aa: CASSEQGHNEQFF
d_gene: TRBD2; j_gene: TRBJ2-7; v_gene: TRBV27; abundance: once; CDR3nt: TGTGCCAGCAGTTCAACTAGCGTCGTCTCCTACGAGCAGTACTTC; CDR3aa: CASSSTSVVSYEQYF
d_gene: TRBD2; j_gene: TRBJ2-7; v_gene: TRBV7-8; abundance: .; CDR3nt: TGTGCCAGCAGCCTCCGACTAGCGGGAGGCTACTACGAGCAGTACTTC; CDR3aa: CASSLRLAGGYYEQYF
d_gene: .; j_gene: TRBJ2-6; v_gene: TRBV6-5; abundance: few; CDR3nt: TGTGCCAGCAGGCCTATCCTCTCTGGGGCCAACGTCCTGACTTTC; CDR3aa: CASRPILSGANVLTF
d_gene: .; j_gene: TRBJ2-5; v_gene: TRBV7-9; abundance: .; CDR3nt: TGTGCCAGCAGCTCGGTCATTGGTTTGGCCCAGTACTTC; CDR3aa: CASSSVIGLAQYF
d_gene: .; j_gene: TRBJ2-1; v_gene: TRBV6-1; abundance: few; CDR3nt: TGTGCCAGCAGTGGGGTGACAGCCCATGAGCAGTTCTTC; CDR3aa: CASSGVTAHEQFF
d_gene: .; j_gene: TRBJ2-1; v_gene: TRBV9; abundance: .; CDR3nt: TGTGCCAGCGCGGGACTGCCGAGCTCCTACAATGAGCAGTTCTTC; CDR3aa: CASAGLPSSYNEQFF
d_gene: .; j_gene: TRBJ1-1; v_gene: TRBV7-9; abundance: .; CDR3nt: TGTGCCAGCAGCTTAATTAGGGGTAACACTGAAGCTTTCTTT; CDR3aa: CASSLIRGNTEAFF
d_gene: TRBD1; j_gene: TRBJ2-1; v_gene: TRBV18; abundance: .; CDR3nt: TGTGCCAGCTCAGTTACAGGGGGCAGCTCCTACAATGAGCAGTTCTTC; CDR3aa: CASSVTGGSSYNEQFF
d_gene: .; j_gene: TRBJ1-2; v_gene: TRBV19; abundance: .; CDR3nt: TGTGCCAGTAGTACCCTAAGGTCTACAGACTATGGCTACACCTTC; CDR3aa: CASSTLRSTDYGYTF
d_gene: .; j_gene: TRBJ2-7; v_gene: TRBV4-2; abundance: .; CDR3nt: TGTGCCAGCAGCCAAGAAAGTGGTCTAGCGACCCCCTACGAGCAGTACTTC; CDR3aa: CASSQESGLATPYEQYF
d_gene: .; j_gene: TRBJ2-7; v_gene: TRBV7-2; abundance: .; CDR3nt: TGTGCCAGCAGCTTAGGGGAGTTGACCTACGAGCAGTACTTC; CDR3aa: CASSLGELTYEQYF
d_gene: .; j_gene: TRBJ2-3; v_gene: TRBV19; abundance: once; CDR3nt: TGTGCCAGTAAGAACCCGGGGAACACAGATACGCAGTATTTT; CDR3aa: CASKNPGNTDTQYF
d_gene: TRBD2; j_gene: TRBJ2-2; v_gene: TRBV5-1; abundance: .; CDR3nt: TGCGCCAGCGGACTAGCGGGATATGGAGCCGGGGAGCTGTTTTTT; CDR3aa: CASGLAGYGAGELFF
d_gene: TRBD1; j_gene: TRBJ1-2; v_gene: TRBV19; abundance: .; CDR3nt: TGTGCCAGTAGTACGGACAGGGTCTCATACTATGGCTACACCTTC; CDR3aa: CASSTDRVSYYGYTF
d_gene: .; j_gene: TRBJ2-5; v_gene: TRBV18; abundance: .; CDR3nt: TGTGCCAGCTCACCGTGGAGGGAGGCAGGCGAGACCCAGTACTTC; CDR3aa: CASSPWREAGETQYF
d_gene: TRBD1; j_gene: TRBJ1-3; v_gene: TRBV28; abundance: .; CDR3nt: TGTGCCAGCAGTTGGGACAGGGTTTCAGGAAACACCATATATTTT; CDR3aa: CASSWDRVSGNTIYF
d_gene: TRBD1; j_gene: TRBJ2-1; v_gene: TRBV19; abundance: once; CDR3nt: TGTGCCAGTACCCTGGACAGGGGGTCCTACAATGAGCAGTTCTTC; CDR3aa: CASTLDRGSYNEQFF
d_gene: TRBD2; j_gene: TRBJ2-1; v_gene: TRBV14; abundance: .; CDR3nt: TGTGCCAGCAGCGGTCCTTTGCGGGAGGGTATATACAATGAGCAGTTCTTC; CDR3aa: CASSGPLREGIYNEQFF
d_gene: TRBD2; j_gene: TRBJ2-5; v_gene: TRBV6-5; abundance: .; CDR3nt: TGTGCCAGCAGCAACCAGGGACTACCCAAGACCCAGTACTTC; CDR3aa: CASSNQGLPKTQYF
d_gene: .; j_gene: TRBJ2-6; v_gene: TRBV6-5; abundance: .; CDR3nt: TGTGCCAGCAGTTACCCCGGTTCCTCTGGGGCCAACGTCCTGACTTTC; CDR3aa: CASSYPGSSGANVLTF
d_gene: TRBD2; j_gene: TRBJ2-1; v_gene: TRBV4-3; abundance: few; CDR3nt: TGCGCCAGCAGCCAAGGACTAGCGGGAGCGTTCTCCTACAATGAGCAGTTCTTC; CDR3aa: CASSQGLAGAFSYNEQFF
d_gene: .; j_gene: TRBJ2-3; v_gene: TRBV25-1; abundance: .; CDR3nt: TGTGCCAGCAGTGCCAGGGCGACAGATACGCAGTATTTT; CDR3aa: CASSARATDTQYF
d_gene: TRBD1; j_gene: TRBJ1-2; v_gene: TRBV9; abundance: .; CDR3nt: TGTGCCAGCAGCGCAGGACAGGGGGACTATGGCTACACCTTC; CDR3aa: CASSAGQGDYGYTF
d_gene: .; j_gene: TRBJ1-2; v_gene: TRBV18; abundance: .; CDR3nt: TGTGCCAGCTCACCACTAGTTCTCGGACAGAACTATGGCTACACCTTC; CDR3aa: CASSPLVLGQNYGYTF
d_gene: TRBD1; j_gene: TRBJ2-7; v_gene: TRBV13; abundance: .; CDR3nt: TGTGCCAGCAGCTTGCTAAGGGACAGGGGTATCACCTACGAGCAGTACTTC; CDR3aa: CASSLLRDRGITYEQYF
d_gene: TRBD2; j_gene: TRBJ2-1; v_gene: TRBV19; abundance: .; CDR3nt: TGTGCCAGTACCCCGTCGGGACTAGCGGGAGTTGGTGAGCAGTTCTTC; CDR3aa: CASTPSGLAGVGEQFF
d_gene: TRBD2; j_gene: TRBJ2-2; v_gene: TRBV9; abundance: .; CDR3nt: TGTGCCAGCAGTTCCCGCAGGTTTAGCGGGAGGGCGTCCGGGGAGCTGTTTTTT; CDR3aa: CASSSRRFSGRASGELFF